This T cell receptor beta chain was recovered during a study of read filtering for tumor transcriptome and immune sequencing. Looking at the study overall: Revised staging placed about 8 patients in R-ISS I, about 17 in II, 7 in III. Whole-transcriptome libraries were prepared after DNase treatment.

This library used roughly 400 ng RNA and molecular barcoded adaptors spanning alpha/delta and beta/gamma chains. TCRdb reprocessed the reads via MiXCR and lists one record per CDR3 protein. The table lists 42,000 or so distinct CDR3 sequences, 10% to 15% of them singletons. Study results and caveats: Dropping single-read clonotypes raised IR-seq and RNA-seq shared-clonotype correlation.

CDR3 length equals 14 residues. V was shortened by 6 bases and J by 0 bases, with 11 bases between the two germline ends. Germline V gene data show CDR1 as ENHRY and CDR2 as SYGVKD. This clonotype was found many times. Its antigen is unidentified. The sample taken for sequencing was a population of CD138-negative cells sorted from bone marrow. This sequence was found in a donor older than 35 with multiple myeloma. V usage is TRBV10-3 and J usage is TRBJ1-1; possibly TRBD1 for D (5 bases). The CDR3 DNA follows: TGTGCCATCAGGAGGGAGGGGATGAACACTGAAGCTTTCTTT. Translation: CAIRREGMNTEAFF.